This TCR beta chain was retrieved from a study of blood T cell repertoires in COVID-19. The length of the CDR3 is 14 residues. The germline V gene encodes CDR1 MDHEN and CDR2 SYDVKM. V dropped 3 bases and J dropped 3 bases, with 9 bases sitting between them. Authors' methods: Quantification of nucleated cells was approximated via reference gene primer amplification. TCRdb keeps only in-frame clones here, not all; method: immunoSEQ multiplex PCR. Clone size and V and J calls were adopted from that table, with D and trimming inferred from the DNA. The table records some 290,000 clones, 86% of them present only once.

The chain combines TRBV28 with TRBJ1-5, with a weak D call TRBD1 (6 bases). The sample consisted of peripheral blood. This sequence originates from a woman aged 25 to 39 with COVID-19, enrolled during active disease. CDR3 in amino acids: CASSLGADNQPQHF. DNA of the CDR3: TGTGCCAGCAGTTTGGGGGCAGACAATCAGCCCCAGCATTTT. Based on the CDR3 plus reference TRBV28 and TRBJ1-5, the full variable domain is DVKVTQSSRYLVKRTGEKVFLECVQDMDHENMFWYRQDPGLGLRLIYFSYDVKMKEKGDIPEGYSVSREKKERFSLILESASTNQTSMYLCASSLGADNQPQHFGDGTRLSIL.